This T cell receptor beta chain was documented in a study of OX40 agonist ivuxolimab in advanced cancers. Study-level background: The study gave patients intravenous ivuxolimab at 0.01 to 10 mg/kg every 2 weeks. Study observations and caveats: Antigen targets of the expanded peripheral T cells went undetermined.

The method was immunoSEQ multiplex PCR; TCRdb's version includes in-frame clones alone and lacks a portion of them. The sample comprises almost 65,000 clones, approximately 80% of which are singletons, and 0.6% to 0.9% rests with the top ten. This clone was seen once. Antigen: not known. This TCR was sampled from an adult with an advanced solid tumor such as melanoma, head and neck, liver or kidney cancer. This sample comprised CD4+ or CD8+ T cells sorted from blood, obtained in a trial of the OX40 agonist ivuxolimab.

The CDR3 DNA reads as TGTGCCAGCAGTTACTCGACAGGAAGGAATCAGCCCCAGCATTTT. As protein: CASSYSTGRNQPQHF. This chain connects TRBV6-6 to TRBJ1-5, with D perhaps matching TRBD1 (6 bases). V dropped 0 bases and J dropped 4 bases, with 10 bases sitting between them. The CDR3 spans 15 residues. Germline V CDR1 and CDR2: MNHNY, SVGAGI (reference sequence).